This T cell receptor beta chain emerged from a study of cytomegalovirus exposure and HLA in healthy donors. Findings of the study overall: The study labeled under 200 TCR beta chains cytomegalovirus-associated. Later, an analysis found that common viral pathogens appeared to be linked with several of the most significant clusters.

This CDR3 spans 13 amino acids. Trimming pared 2 bases from V and 11 bases from J, leaving 10 bases between. The germline gives CDR1 SGHTA, CDR2 FQGTGA. The PCR employed 60 Vbeta primers together with 13 Jbeta primers. The table came from immunoSEQ multiplex PCR; TCRdb's copy has only in-frame clones and leaves some out. The repertoire consists of 140,000 or so clones, with around 80% occurring once and the leading ten covering 1.8%. A remark on this clone: Antigen specificity is unknown.

Source material: PBMCs. The source of this sequence is a man aged 35 to 55 in good health and CMV-seronegative. The chain couples TRBV7-3 to TRBJ1-6; tentatively, D is TRBD1 (6 bases). The CDR3 spells CASSLGQQTPLHF. For the CDR3, the DNA is TGTGCCAGCAGCTTAGGACAGCAGACACCCCTCCACTTT. Full variable domain (missing parts from reference TRBV7-3 and TRBJ1-6): GAGVSQTPSNKVTEKGKYVELRCDPISGHTALYWYRQSLGQGPEFLIYFQGTGAADDSGLPNDRFFAVRPEGSVSTLKIQRTERGDSAVYLCASSLGQQTPLHFGNGTRLTVT.